This T cell receptor beta chain was sequenced during a study of blood T cell repertoires in COVID-19. The overall study: Donors in the United States, Italy and Spain gave samples during acute or convalescent COVID-19. PBMCs, B-cell-depleted T cells, or T cells provided the cDNA or gDNA that made up the material.

Germline V lookup: CDR1 MGHDK, CDR2 SYGVNS. The CDR3 runs to 11 residues. V was pared by 4 bases and J by 3 bases, with 4 bases between. Method: immunoSEQ multiplex PCR; TCRdb's copy keeps in-frame clones and lacks some. The data hold about 100,000 clones, with 91% observed a single time. This clone has more than one count but fewer than ten. The chain carries TRBV25-1 and TRBJ2-7, with no clear D. The sequenced sample was peripheral blood. This TCR was recovered from a man in his fifties or sixties with acute or convalescent COVID-19. DNA of the CDR3: TGTGCCAGCAGTGCCCTCTACGAGCAGTACTTC. Its translation is CASSALYEQYF.